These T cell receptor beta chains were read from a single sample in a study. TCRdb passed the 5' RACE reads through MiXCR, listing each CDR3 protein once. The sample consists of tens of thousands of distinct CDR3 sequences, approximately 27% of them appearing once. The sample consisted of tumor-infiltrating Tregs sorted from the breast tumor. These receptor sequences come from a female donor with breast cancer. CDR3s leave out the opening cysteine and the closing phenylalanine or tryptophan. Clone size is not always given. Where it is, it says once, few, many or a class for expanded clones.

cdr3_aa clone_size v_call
ATSAPGQGDEKLF NA TRBV24-1
SVGQGRELF NA TRBV29-1
SVRQAYYGYT few TRBV29-1
ASSYNLATGRSYNEQF NA TRBV6-2/TRBV6-3
SAAPDYYGYT medium-sized TRBV20-1
ASSLTGTPTVHEQY few TRBV11-2
ASSFRSGTGGELF NA TRBV5-6
ASSSTYGTEAF few TRBV28
SVKKSGSSHEKLF few TRBV29-1
ASTGTGNYEQY NA TRBV28
GARSGSNTDTQY NA TRBV20-1
SARSGGDTDTQY NA TRBV20-1
ASSLGTGGDSPLH NA TRBV3-1
ASSLGQGALSEAF many TRBV5-1
AGSLHSGSGNEQF NA TRBV12-3/TRBV12-4
ASSYPRVERGTTSTDTQY few TRBV6-2/TRBV6-3
AGSLDTAVNQPQH NA TRBV7-2
ASSPSQGWNYGYT few TRBV23-1
SARQGQGYGYT many TRBV20-1